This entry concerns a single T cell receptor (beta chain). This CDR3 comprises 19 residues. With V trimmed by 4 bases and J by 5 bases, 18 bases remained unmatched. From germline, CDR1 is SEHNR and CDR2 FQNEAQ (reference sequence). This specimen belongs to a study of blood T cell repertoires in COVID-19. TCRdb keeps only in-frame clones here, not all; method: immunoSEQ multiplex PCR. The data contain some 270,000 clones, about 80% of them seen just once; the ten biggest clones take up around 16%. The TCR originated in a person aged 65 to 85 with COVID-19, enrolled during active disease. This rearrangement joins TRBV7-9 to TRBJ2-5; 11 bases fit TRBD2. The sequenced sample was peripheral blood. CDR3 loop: CASSSSAGTSGGKAETQYF. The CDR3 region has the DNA TGTGCCAGCAGCTCTTCGGCCGGGACTAGCGGCGGGAAAGCGGAGACCCAGTACTTC.